This TCR beta chain came from a study of blood T cells in healthy people across ages. Whole-study context: The capture of about one barcoded beta molecule per two T cells was achieved by template switching.

The donors, aged roughly 6 to 90, were healthy Caucasians from Russia. The second PCR ran about 6 to 12 cycles with a sample-barcoded 5' primer and J-beta primers. The template-switch adaptor was a 5' adaptor with 12 random nucleotides. It tagged each cDNA molecule. TCRdb reanalysed the 5' RACE reads using MiXCR and keeps one entry per CDR3 protein. The sample carries a few hundred thousand distinct CDR3 sequences, approximately 25% recorded once. A few counts support this clonotype. The sample comprised blood. This receptor was obtained from a woman in her 70s in good health.

CDR3 DNA: TGTGCCAGCAGTAAACAGGGGGCTCATGAAAAACTGTTTTTT. It translates to CASSKQGAHEKLFF. This chain connects TRBV6-5 to TRBJ1-4, with TRBD1 matching over 9 bases. CDR1 MNHEY and CDR2 SVGAGI come from the germline V gene. This CDR3 comprises 14 residues. V lost 5 bases to trimming and J lost 6 bases; unmatched junction nucleotides: 4.